This TCR beta chain originates from a study of T cells expressing NK-cell markers. Study information: Sequencing covered eight donors, seven HCMV-seropositive and one seronegative.

Beta-chain TCR cDNA was generated via 5'RACE template switching with UMIs. TCRdb reprocessed the 5' RACE reads and reports one entry per CDR3 protein, with no DNA. This repertoire includes 500,000 to 600,000 distinct CDR3 sequences. Germline V lookup: CDR1 DFQATT, CDR2 SNEGSKA (reference sequence). The CDR3 is made up of 18 amino acids. This TCR was recovered from a young man in good health. Source material: blood T cells: a sorted CD56 or NKG2C T cell subset, CD4+ or CD8+ T cells, or bulk PBMC T cells (not recorded which). The V and J genes are TRBV20-1 and TRBJ2-1; TCRdb's D call, TRBD2, is unchecked because there is no DNA. CDR3 sequence: CSASVFGLAGESYNEQFF.